The table lists the clone carrying this T cell receptor (beta chain) with many counts. Its antigen is currently unknown. The source of the sample is a study of CD8 T cells in ankylosing spondylitis. Libraries of TCR beta came from quantitative 5'-RACE with molecular barcodes. TCRdb processed the 5' RACE reads anew with MiXCR; each CDR3 protein has one entry. This table holds some 130,000 distinct CDR3 sequences, about 6.7% found once. Study observations and caveats: Characteristic of ankylosing spondylitis blood, it appeared, was a TCR beta motif comprising several highly homologous variants. As reported, disease-linked clones showed significant enrichment in matched ankylosing spondylitis synovial fluid.

The sequence was obtained from a female donor with ankylosing spondylitis or in good health (not recorded which). Sequenced: blood, either unsorted or a sorted T cell fraction (not recorded which).

The CDR3 protein is CASSLRGRGYGYTF. The DNA for the CDR3 is TGTGCCAGCAGTTTAAGGGGTAGGGGCTATGGCTACACCTTC. V is TRBV12-3 or TRBV12-4 and J is TRBJ1-2; a possible D gene is TRBD1 (5 bases). The CDR3 extends over 14 amino acids. Trimming pared 2 bases from V and 4 bases from J, leaving 11 bases between.